Below, one TCR beta chain is given with its context. This entry comes from a study of blood T cell repertoires in COVID-19. Study summary: COVID-19 samples collected from the United States, Italy and Spain covered acute and convalescent phases. Sources were T cells, B-cell-depleted T cells, or PBMCs; the material itself was cDNA or gDNA.

V shed 3 bases and J shed 9 bases, with 7 bases lying between them. The CDR3 spans 11 residues. As originally analysed: By means of reference gene primer amplification, nucleated cell counts were estimated. Assay: immunoSEQ multiplex PCR; the TCRdb copy retains only in-frame clones and omits some. V, J and clone size were drawn from that table, and D and trimming were deduced from the DNA. Of 390,000 or so clones in the sample, about 90% were seen once. This TCR was sampled from a woman younger than 45 with COVID-19, enrolled during active disease. Source material: peripheral blood. The chain recombines TRBV12-3 or TRBV12-4 with TRBJ2-3; D not resolved. CDR3 nucleotide sequence: TGTGCCAGCAGTTTGAGAGCCACGCAGTATTTT. It translates to CASSLRATQYF.